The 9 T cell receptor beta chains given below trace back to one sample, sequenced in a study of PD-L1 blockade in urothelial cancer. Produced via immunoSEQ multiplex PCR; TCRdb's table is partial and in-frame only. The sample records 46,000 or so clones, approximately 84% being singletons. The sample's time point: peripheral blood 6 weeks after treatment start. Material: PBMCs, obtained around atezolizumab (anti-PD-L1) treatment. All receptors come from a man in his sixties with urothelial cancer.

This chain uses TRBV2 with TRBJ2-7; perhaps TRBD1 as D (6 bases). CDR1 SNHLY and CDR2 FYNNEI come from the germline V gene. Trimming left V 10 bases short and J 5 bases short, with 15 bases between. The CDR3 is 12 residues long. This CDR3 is CATSPPGDEQYF. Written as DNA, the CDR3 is TGTGCCACATCCCCCCCAGGGGACGAGCAGTACTTC.

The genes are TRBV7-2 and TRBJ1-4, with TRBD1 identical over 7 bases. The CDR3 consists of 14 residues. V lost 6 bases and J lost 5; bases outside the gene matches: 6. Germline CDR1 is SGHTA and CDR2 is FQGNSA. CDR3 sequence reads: CASSSGQFNEKLFF. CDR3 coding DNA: TGTGCCAGCAGTTCGGGACAGTTCAATGAAAAACTGTTTTTT.

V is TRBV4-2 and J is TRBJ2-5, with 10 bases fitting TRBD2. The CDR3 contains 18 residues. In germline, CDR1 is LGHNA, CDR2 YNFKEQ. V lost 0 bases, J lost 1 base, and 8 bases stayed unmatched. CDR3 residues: CASSQERGTSGAQETQYF. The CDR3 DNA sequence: TGTGCCAGCAGCCAAGAACGAGGCACTAGCGGGGCCCAAGAGACCCAGTACTTC.

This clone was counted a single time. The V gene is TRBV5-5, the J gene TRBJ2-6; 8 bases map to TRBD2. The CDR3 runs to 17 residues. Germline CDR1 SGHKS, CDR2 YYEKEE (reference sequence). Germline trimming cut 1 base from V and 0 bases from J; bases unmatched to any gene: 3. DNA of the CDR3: TGTGCCAGCAGCTTGCGGGGGGGGGACTCTGGGGCCAACGTCCTGACTTTC. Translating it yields CASSLRGGDSGANVLTF.

Here the CDR3 reads CASSPWSGYEQYF. The CDR3 DNA is TGTGCCAGCAGTCCTTGGTCCGGGTACGAGCAGTACTTC. The rearrangement uses TRBV27 and TRBJ2-7; D gene unclear. The CDR3 loop spans 13 amino acids. V gave up 5 bases and J gave up 4 bases, with 12 bases separating them. Looked up from germline, CDR1 is MNHEY and CDR2 is SMNVEV (reference sequence).

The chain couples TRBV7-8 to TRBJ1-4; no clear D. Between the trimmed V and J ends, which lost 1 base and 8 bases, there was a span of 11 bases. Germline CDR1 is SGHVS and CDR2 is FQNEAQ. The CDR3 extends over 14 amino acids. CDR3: CASSLGLGREKLFF. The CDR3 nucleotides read TGTGCCAGCAGCTTAGGACTAGGGAGGGAAAAACTGTTTTTT.

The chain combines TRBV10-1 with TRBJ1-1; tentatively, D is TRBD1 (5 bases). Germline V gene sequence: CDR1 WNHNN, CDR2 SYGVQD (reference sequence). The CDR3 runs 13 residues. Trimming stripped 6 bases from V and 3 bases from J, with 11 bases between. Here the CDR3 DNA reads TGCGCCAGCAGGGCAGGGATGTACACTGAAGCTTTCTTT. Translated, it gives CASRAGMYTEAFF.

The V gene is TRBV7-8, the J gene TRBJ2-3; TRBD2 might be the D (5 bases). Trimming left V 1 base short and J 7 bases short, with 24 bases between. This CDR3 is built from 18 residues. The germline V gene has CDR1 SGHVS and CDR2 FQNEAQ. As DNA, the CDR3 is TGTGCCAGCAGCTTAGTAGGGCAGAGACGGCCGACGGGGAATACGCAGTATTTT. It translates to CASSLVGQRRPTGNTQYF.

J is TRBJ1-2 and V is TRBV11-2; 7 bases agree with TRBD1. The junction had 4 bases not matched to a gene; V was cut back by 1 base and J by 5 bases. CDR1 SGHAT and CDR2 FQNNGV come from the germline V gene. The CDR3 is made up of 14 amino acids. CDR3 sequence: CASSLATGLYGYTF. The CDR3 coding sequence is TGTGCCAGCAGCTTAGCGACAGGGCTTTATGGCTACACCTTC.